Detailed here is one T cell receptor (beta chain). The entry originates in a study of blood T cell repertoires in COVID-19. Overall study context: T cells, B-cell-depleted T cells, or PBMCs provided the cDNA or gDNA that served as material.

As originally analysed: Researchers report that nucleated cell counts were estimated from reference gene primer amplification. Data came from immunoSEQ multiplex PCR; TCRdb stores just in-frame clones and leaves some out. V, J and clone size reflect that table, while D and trimming were determined from the DNA. The sample records approximately 150,000 clones, about 84% being singletons. Membership in each cohort depended on participant-reported clinical history. Donors in Cohort 3 who had recovered were those with two negative PCRs, healthcare professional clearance, or resolution of their symptoms. This CDR3 has 11 amino acids. CDR1 and CDR2 from the germline V gene are LGHNA and YNFKEQ. V was pared by 4 bases and J by 3 bases, with 3 bases between.

The clonotype comes from a middle-aged man who had recovered from COVID-19. Sequencing was performed on PBMCs or T cells enriched from blood (not recorded which). The rearrangement joins TRBV4-2 to TRBJ1-1; D is unclear. This CDR3 is CASSPDTEAFF. In DNA, the CDR3 is TGTGCCAGCAGCCCCGACACTGAAGCTTTCTTT.